The sequence of this T cell receptor beta chain was determined in a study of shared clonotypes between healthy human individuals. Study-wide results and caveats: An effect of sequencing depth on clonotype sharing among donors was expected. Shared clonotypes: 4.5% to 6% naive CD4, around 3.5% naive CD8, roughly 2.2% memory CD4, 0.4% to 0.5% memory CD8.

Worth noting for this clone: What it binds is unknown.

An even split of each subset's genomic DNA across several immunoSEQ plates was performed. TCRdb keeps only in-frame clones here, not all; method: immunoSEQ multiplex PCR. The sample has under 2,500,000 clones; around 95% are singletons. Germline CDR1 is MNHEY and CDR2 is SMNVEV (reference sequence). J gave up 5 bases and V 6 bases, and 1 base lay outside the gene matches. The CDR3 length is 13 residues. The source material was naive CD4+ T cells sorted from blood. The subset here: CD45RA+ positively selected. The receptor comes from a man aged 18 to 30 in good health. The genes are TRBV27 and TRBJ1-6; 7 positions agree with TRBD1. The DNA for the CDR3 is TGTGCCAGCAGACAGGGGAATAATTCACCCCTCCACTTT. This translates into CASRQGNNSPLHF.